This T cell receptor beta chain was captured in a study of monozygotic twins with inflammatory bowel disease. Broader study findings: Lower TCRbeta diversity (inverse Simpson) was seen in IBD patients than in healthy co-twins. Results did not support any single strong IBD-associated signal or clonotype.

For each CDR3 protein, TCRdb gives one entry from its re-call of the 5' RACE reads, without DNA. The sample totals more than 350,000 distinct CDR3 sequences; its top ten clones hold about 2.3%. A remark on this clonotype: Its antigen remains unidentified.

Germline V CDR1 and CDR2: SGHRS, YFSETQ. This CDR3 contains 16 residues. The sample consisted of blood. The TCR comes from a human donor with ulcerative colitis or Crohn's disease, or a healthy co-twin of an affected twin (not recorded which). The chain joins TRBV5-1 to TRBJ2-7; TCRdb's D gene call, TRBD1, goes unchecked for lack of DNA. The CDR3: CASSLVGTGYINEQYF.